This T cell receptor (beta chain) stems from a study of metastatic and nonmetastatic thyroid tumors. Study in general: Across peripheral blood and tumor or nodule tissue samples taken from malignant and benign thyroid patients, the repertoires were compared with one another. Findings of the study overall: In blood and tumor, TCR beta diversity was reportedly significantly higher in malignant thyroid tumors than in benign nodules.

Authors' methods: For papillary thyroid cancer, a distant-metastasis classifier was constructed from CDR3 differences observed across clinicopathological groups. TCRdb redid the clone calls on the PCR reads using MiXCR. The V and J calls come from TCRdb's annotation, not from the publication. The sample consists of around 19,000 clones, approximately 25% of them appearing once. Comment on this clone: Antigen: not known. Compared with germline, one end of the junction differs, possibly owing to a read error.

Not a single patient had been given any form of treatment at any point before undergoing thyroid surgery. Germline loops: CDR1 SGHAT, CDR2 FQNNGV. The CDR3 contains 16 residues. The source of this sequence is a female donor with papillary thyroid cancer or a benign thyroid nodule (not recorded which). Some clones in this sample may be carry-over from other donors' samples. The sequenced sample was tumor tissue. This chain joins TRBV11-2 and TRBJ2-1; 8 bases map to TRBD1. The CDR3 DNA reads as TGCGCCAGCAGCTTAGATCAGGGGGCTGTGTACAATGAGCAGTTCTTC. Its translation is CASSLDQGAVYNEQFF.